The present T cell receptor (beta chain) was sequenced within a study of response to subunit inactivated influenza vaccine. Study-wide findings and caveats: Few new T cells, the authors suggested, are recruited by each seasonal influenza vaccination.

Via MiXCR, TCRdb re-called the RT-PCR reads, giving one row per CDR3 protein. The sample yields more than 250,000 distinct CDR3 sequences, 20% to 25% seen once. The germline V gene has CDR1 SGHRS and CDR2 YFSETQ. J gave up 5 bases and V 2 bases, and 6 bases lay outside the gene matches. The CDR3 totals 15 residues. As to this clonotype: Its antigen is undetermined.

Here the sequenced sample was PBMCs from blood, taken less than 22 months after vaccination. This clonotype originated in a man aged 50 to 69 who received an inactivated influenza vaccine. The chain is built from TRBV5-1 and TRBJ2-1, with 8 bases matching TRBD1. Written as DNA, the CDR3 is TGCGCCAGCAGCTTCCCGGACAGGGTAAACAATGAGCAGTTCTTC. Its protein is CASSFPDRVNNEQFF.